A single sample is the source of the 9 T cell receptor beta chains below, sequenced in a study of shared clonotypes between healthy human individuals. Clones were read by immunoSEQ multiplex PCR, and TCRdb kept only the in-frame ones, dropping some. Altogether 450,000 or so clones are present, around 77% being singletons, with the ten largest covering 12%. The sequencing sample was made of PBMCs. The receptors come from a woman aged 40 to 50 in good health. Some clones in this sample may be carry-over from other donors' samples.

V gene TRBV19 combines with J gene TRBJ2-1; TRBD2 is a possible D gene (5 bases). V lost 4 bases and J 4 bases, leaving 11 bases between the germline ends. Germline values: CDR1 LNHDA, CDR2 SQIVND (reference sequence). This CDR3 is built from 14 residues. The CDR3 DNA is TGTGCCAGTAGTAAGCGGACCGTGTACAATGAGCAGTTCTTC. Its translation is CASSKRTVYNEQFF. Combining the CDR3 with reference TRBV19 and TRBJ2-1 gives the whole variable domain DGGITQSPKYLFRKEGQNVTLSCEQNLNHDAMYWYRQDPGQGLRLIYYSQIVNDFQKGDIAEGYSVSREKKESFPLTVTSAQKNPTAFYLCASSKRTVYNEQFFGPGTRLTVL.

This chain connects TRBV2 to TRBJ1-2; D uncertain. The CDR3 is 12 amino acids. V lost 1 base and J lost 8, with 8 bases in between. Per germline, CDR1 SNHLY and CDR2 FYNNEI. The CDR3 reads CASSEGDTGYTF. CDR3 DNA sequence: TGTGCCAGCAGTGAAGGGGATACAGGCTACACCTTC.

The rearrangement links TRBV28 to TRBJ2-7; tentatively, D is TRBD2 (6 bases). The germline V gene has CDR1 MDHEN and CDR2 SYDVKM. This CDR3 comprises 14 residues. V was trimmed by 5 bases and J by 7 bases, leaving 18 bases between them. CDR3 sequence: CASSHHWAGREQYF. CDR3 DNA: TGTGCCAGCAGTCACCACTGGGCGGGAAGGGAGCAGTACTTC.

V usage is TRBV2 and J usage is TRBJ2-7; 13 nucleotides line up with TRBD2. There are 15 residues in the CDR3. Looked up from germline, CDR1 is SNHLY and CDR2 is FYNNEI. J was trimmed by 6 bases and V by 2 bases; bases with no gene match: 4. CDR3 amino acids: CASSERTSGSSEQYF. CDR3 in DNA: TGTGCCAGCAGTGAAAGGACTAGCGGGAGTAGCGAGCAGTACTTC.

The chain has TRBV5-1 and TRBJ2-2; D is ambiguous. V lost 2 bases to trimming and J lost 3 bases, with 8 bases between them. This CDR3 contains 14 residues. Germline V gene sequence: CDR1 SGHRS, CDR2 YFSETQ. The CDR3 DNA reads TGCGCCAGCAGCTTTGTTGTGGACACCGGGGAGCTGTTTTTT. Translation gives CASSFVVDTGELFF.

This rearrangement joins TRBV27 to TRBJ1-3; a weak D match, TRBD1 (5 bases). V lost 5 bases and J 0 bases, leaving 14 bases between the germline ends. This CDR3 comprises 16 residues. Germline CDR1 is MNHEY and CDR2 is SMNVEV (reference sequence). The CDR3 loop reads CASSPSQVYSGNTIYF. CDR3 DNA sequence: TGTGCCAGCAGTCCATCACAGGTTTACTCTGGAAACACCATATATTTT.

V gene TRBV6-1 combines with J gene TRBJ2-2, with 12 bases lining up with TRBD2. The germline CDR1 and CDR2 sequences are MNHNS and SASEGT. The CDR3 runs to 14 residues. V lost 6 bases, J lost 5 bases, and 1 base stayed unmatched. CDR3 in amino acids: CASRTSGRTGELFF. The DNA for the CDR3 is TGTGCCAGCAGGACTAGCGGGAGAACCGGGGAGCTGTTTTTT.

The rearrangement joins TRBV6-1 to TRBJ1-6, with 8 bases matching TRBD1. CDR1 MNHNS and CDR2 SASEGT come from the germline V gene. This CDR3 is 14 amino acids long. V gave up 6 bases and J gave up 8 bases; unmatched junction bases: 6. For the CDR3, the DNA is TGTGCCAGCAGGCCTACAGGGGGGGATTCACCCCTCCACTTT. It specifies CASRPTGGDSPLHF.

This clone was picked up a small number of times. This chain joins TRBV7-9 and TRBJ2-5, with D maybe TRBD1 (6 bases). The CDR3 loop spans 16 amino acids. V was cut by 3 bases and J by 1 base, with 15 bases left in between. CDR1 is SEHNR, CDR2 FQNEAQ, per germline (reference sequence). The chain's CDR3 is CASSFPTGYTQETQYF. The CDR3 bases are TGTGCCAGCAGCTTCCCGACAGGCTATACCCAAGAGACCCAGTACTTC.